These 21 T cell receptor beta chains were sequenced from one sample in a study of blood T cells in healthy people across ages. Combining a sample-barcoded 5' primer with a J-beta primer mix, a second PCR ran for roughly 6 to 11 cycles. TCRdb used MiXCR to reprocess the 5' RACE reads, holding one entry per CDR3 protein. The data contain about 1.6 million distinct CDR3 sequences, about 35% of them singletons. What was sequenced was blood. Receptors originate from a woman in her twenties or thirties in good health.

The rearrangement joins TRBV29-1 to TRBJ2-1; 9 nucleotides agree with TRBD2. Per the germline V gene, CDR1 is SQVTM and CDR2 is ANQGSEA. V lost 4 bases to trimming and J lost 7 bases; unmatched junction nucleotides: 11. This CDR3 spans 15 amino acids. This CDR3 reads CSVGPSGVFVNEQFF. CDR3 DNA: TGCAGCGTTGGGCCTAGCGGGGTTTTTGTGAATGAGCAGTTCTTC.

The CDR3 bases are TGTGCCAGCAGCTTAGCGGTAGGCCTCTATGGCTACACCTTC. This translates into CASSLAVGLYGYTF. The V call is TRBV7-9, the J call TRBJ1-2; no firm D call. The length of the CDR3 is 14 residues. V was clipped by 0 bases and J by 4 bases, with 9 bases between them. Per germline, CDR1 SEHNR and CDR2 FQNEAQ (reference sequence).

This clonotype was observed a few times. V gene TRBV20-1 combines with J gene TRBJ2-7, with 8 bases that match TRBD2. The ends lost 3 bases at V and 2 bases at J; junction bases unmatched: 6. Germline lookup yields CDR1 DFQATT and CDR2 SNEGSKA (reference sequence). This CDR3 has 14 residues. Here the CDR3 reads CSARFGGAAYEQYF. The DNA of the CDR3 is TGCAGTGCTAGGTTCGGGGGGGCCGCCTACGAGCAGTACTTC.

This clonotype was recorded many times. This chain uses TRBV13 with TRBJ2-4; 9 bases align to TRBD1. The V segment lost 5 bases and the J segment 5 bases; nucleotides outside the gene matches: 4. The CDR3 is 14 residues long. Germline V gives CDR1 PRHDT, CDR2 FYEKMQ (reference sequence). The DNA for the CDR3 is TGTGCCAGCAGCGTCCGGGACAGGGAAAACATTCAGTACTTC. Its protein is CASSVRDRENIQYF.

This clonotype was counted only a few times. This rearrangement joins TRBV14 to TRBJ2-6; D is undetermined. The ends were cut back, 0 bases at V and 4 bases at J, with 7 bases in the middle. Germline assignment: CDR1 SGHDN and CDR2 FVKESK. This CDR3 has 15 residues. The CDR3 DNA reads TGTGCCAGCAGCCAAGAGGGCCTGGGGGCCAACGTCCTGACTTTC. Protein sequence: CASSQEGLGANVLTF.

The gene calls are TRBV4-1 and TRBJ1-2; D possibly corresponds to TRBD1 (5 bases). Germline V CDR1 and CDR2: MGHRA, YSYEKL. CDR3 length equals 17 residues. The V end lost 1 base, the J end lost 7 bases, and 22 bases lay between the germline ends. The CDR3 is CASSQAAAGLLLGGYTF. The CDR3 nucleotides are TGCGCCAGCAGCCAAGCGGCGGCAGGGTTATTGTTAGGTGGCTACACCTTC.

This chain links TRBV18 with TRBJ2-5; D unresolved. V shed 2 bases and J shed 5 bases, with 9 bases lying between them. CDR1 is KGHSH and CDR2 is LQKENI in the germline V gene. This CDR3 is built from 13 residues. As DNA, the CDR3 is TGTGCCAGCTCACCATTGTATCGGGAGACCCAGTACTTC. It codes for CASSPLYRETQYF.

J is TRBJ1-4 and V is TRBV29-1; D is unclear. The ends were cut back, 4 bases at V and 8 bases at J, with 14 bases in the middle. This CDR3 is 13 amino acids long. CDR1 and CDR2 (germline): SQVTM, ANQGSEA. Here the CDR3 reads CSVGEGTYEKLFF. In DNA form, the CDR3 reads TGCAGCGTTGGAGAGGGTACATACGAAAAACTGTTTTTT.

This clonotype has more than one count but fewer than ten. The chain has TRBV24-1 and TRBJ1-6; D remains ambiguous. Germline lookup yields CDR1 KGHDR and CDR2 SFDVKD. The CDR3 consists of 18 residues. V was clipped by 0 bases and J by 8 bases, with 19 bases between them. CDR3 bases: TGTGCCACCAGTGATTTGCGTGGTGGAGAGTTGAGATATTCACCCCTCCACTTT. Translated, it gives CATSDLRGGELRYSPLHF.

CDR3: CASSFWAGYGYTF. For the CDR3, the DNA is TGTGCCAGCAGTTTTTGGGCAGGTTATGGCTACACCTTC. The rearrangement links TRBV28 to TRBJ1-2, with unresolved D. Germline lookup yields CDR1 MDHEN and CDR2 SYDVKM. V lost 3 bases and J lost 5, with 10 bases in between. The CDR3 length is 13 residues.

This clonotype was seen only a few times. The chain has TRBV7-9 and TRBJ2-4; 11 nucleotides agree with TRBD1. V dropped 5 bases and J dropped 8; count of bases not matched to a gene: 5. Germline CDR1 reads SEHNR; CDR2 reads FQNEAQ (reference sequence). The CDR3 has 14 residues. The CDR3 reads CASSRTGGDDIQYF. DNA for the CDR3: TGTGCCAGCAGCAGGACAGGGGGCGACGACATTCAGTACTTC.

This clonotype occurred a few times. CDR3 amino acids: CATSSPPSGRQETQYF. CDR3 bases: TGTGCCACCTCCTCCCCTCCTAGCGGGCGCCAAGAGACCCAGTACTTC. This rearrangement joins TRBV28 to TRBJ2-5, with 8 bases matching TRBD2. CDR3 length: 16 amino acids. CDR1 MDHEN and CDR2 SYDVKM come from the germline V gene. With 10 bases clipped from V and 1 base from J, the junction kept 14 bases outside the gene matches.

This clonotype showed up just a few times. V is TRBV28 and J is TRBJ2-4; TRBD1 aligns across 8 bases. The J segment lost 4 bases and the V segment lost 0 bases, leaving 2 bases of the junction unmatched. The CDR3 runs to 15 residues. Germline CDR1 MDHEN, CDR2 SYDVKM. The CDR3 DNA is TGTGCCAGCAGTTTATGGCAGGGGGCTAAAAACATTCAGTACTTC. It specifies CASSLWQGAKNIQYF.

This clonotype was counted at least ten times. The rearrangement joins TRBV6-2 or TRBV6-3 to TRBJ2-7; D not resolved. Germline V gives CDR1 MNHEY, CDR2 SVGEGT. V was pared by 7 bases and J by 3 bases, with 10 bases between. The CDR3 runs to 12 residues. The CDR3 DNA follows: TGTGCCAGCAAAACAGCCGACTACGAGCAGTACTTC. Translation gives CASKTADYEQYF.

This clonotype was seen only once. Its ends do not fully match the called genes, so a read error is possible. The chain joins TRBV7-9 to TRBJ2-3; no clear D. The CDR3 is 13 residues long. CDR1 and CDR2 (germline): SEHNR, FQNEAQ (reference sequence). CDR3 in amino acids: CANSVDRADTQYF. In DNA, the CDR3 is TGTGCCAACAGCGTTGACCGAGCGGATACGCAGTATTTT.

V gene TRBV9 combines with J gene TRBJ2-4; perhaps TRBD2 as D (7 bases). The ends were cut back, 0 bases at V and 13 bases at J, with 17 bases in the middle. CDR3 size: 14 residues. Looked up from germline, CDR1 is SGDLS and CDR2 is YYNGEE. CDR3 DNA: TGTGCCAGCAGCGTAGCTGGGGGGGGCGAGGAGCAGTACTTC. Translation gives CASSVAGGGEEQYF.

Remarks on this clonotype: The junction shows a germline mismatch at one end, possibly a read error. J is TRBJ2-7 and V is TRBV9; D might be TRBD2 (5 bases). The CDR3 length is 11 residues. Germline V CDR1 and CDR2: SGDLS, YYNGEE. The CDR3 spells CVSSGGYEQYF. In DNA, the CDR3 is TGTGTCAGCAGCGGAGGCTACGAGCAGTACTTC.

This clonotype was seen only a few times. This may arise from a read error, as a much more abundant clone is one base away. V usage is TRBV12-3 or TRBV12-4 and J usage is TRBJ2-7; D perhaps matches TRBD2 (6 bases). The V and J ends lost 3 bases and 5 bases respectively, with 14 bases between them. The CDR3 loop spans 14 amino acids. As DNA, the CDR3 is TGTGCCAGCAGTTTTGGCCTAGCGTGCGACGAGCAGTACTTC. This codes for CASSFGLACDEQYF.

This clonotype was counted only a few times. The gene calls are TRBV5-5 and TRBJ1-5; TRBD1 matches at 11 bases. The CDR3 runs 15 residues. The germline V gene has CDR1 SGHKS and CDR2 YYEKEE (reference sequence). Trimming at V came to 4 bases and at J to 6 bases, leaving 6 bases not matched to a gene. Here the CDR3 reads CASSPGQGAIQPQHF. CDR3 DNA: TGTGCCAGCAGCCCCGGACAGGGGGCGATTCAGCCCCAGCATTTT.

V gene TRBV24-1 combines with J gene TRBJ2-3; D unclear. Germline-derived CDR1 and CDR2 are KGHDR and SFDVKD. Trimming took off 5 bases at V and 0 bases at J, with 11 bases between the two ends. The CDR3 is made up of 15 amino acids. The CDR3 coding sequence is TGTGCCACCAGTGGGGGAAGCTCTAGCACAGATACGCAGTATTTT. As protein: CATSGGSSSTDTQYF.

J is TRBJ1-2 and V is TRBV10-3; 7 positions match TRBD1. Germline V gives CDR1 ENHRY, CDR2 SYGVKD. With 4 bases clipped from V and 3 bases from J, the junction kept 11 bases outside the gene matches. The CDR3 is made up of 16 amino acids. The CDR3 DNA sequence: TGTGCCATCAGTGGGACAACACAGGGGCGGGACTATGGCTACACCTTC. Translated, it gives CAISGTTQGRDYGYTF.